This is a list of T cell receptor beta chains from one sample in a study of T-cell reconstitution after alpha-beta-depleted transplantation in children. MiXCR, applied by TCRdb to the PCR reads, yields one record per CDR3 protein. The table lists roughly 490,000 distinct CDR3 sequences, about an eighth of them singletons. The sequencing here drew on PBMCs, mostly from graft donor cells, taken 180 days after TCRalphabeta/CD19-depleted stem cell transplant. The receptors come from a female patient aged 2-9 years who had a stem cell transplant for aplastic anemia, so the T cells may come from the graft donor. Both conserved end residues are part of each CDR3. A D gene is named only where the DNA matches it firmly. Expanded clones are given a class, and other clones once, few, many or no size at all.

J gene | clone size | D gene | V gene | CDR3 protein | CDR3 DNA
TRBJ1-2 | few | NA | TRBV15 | CATSREQEKGANYGYTF | TGTGCCACCAGCAGAGAACAGGAAAAAGGGGCGAACTATGGCTACACCTTC
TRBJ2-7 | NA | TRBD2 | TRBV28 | CASSLYSGRLYEQYF | TGTGCCAGCAGTTTATACAGCGGGAGGTTATACGAGCAGTACTTC
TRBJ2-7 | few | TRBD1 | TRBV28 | CASSLLQGSEQYF | TGTGCCAGCAGTTTATTACAGGGGAGCGAGCAGTACTTC
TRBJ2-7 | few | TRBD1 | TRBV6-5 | CASSSRFWTGASSSEQYF | TGTGCCAGCAGTTCCCGATTCTGGACAGGGGCTTCTTCCAGCGAGCAGTACTTC
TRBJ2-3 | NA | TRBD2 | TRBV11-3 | CASSPGLAKDTQYF | TGTGCCAGCAGTCCGGGACTAGCTAAAGATACGCAGTATTTT
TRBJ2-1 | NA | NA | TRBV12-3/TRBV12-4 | CASRAGGHEQFF | TGTGCCAGCAGGGCCGGGGGGCATGAGCAGTTCTTC
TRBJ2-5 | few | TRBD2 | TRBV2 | CASLRGASGYQETQYF | TGTGCCAGCTTAAGGGGGGCTAGCGGGTATCAAGAGACCCAGTACTTC
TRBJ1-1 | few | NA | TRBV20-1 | CSASIGDTEAFF | TGCAGTGCTAGTATAGGGGACACTGAAGCTTTCTTT
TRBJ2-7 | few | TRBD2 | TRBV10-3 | CAISEIGTSAYEQYF | TGTGCCATCAGTGAGATTGGGACTAGCGCCTACGAGCAGTACTTC
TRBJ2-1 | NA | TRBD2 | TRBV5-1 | CASSGAGGPMVEQFF | TGCGCCAGCAGCGGGGCGGGAGGGCCTATGGTTGAGCAGTTCTTC
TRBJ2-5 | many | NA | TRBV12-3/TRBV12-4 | CASSLWRQAETQYF | TGTGCCAGCAGTTTATGGCGACAGGCCGAGACCCAGTACTTC
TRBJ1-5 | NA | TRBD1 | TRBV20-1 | CSATGGNLIRGNQPQHF | TGCAGTGCCACAGGGGGCAATCTGATAAGGGGCAATCAGCCCCAGCATTTT
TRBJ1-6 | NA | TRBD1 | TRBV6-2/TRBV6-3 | CASSYQTGFSSPLHF | TGTGCCAGCAGTTACCAGACAGGGTTCAGCTCACCCCTCCACTTT
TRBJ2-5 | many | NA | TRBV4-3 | CASSPGTNYYQETQYF | TGCGCCAGCAGCCCCGGGACCAACTACTACCAAGAGACCCAGTACTTC
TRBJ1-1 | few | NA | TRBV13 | CASSFRSPMNTEAFF | TGTGCCAGCAGCTTCCGGAGTCCTATGAACACTGAAGCTTTCTTT
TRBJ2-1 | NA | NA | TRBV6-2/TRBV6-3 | CDSSSHQPPAVYNEQFF | TGTGACAGCAGTTCCCACCAACCCCCTGCTGTATACAATGAGCAGTTCTTC
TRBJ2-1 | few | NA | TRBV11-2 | CASSLEGRAVQFF | TGTGCCAGCAGCTTAGAGGGGCGGGCCGTACAGTTCTTC
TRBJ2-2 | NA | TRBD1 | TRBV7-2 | CASSPGDRGPGELFF | TGTGCCAGCAGCCCCGGGGACAGGGGGCCCGGGGAGCTGTTTTTT
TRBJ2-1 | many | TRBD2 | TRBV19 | CASSLSGSEQFF | TGTGCCAGTAGTCTTAGCGGGAGCGAGCAGTTCTTC
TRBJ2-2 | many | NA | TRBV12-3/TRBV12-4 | CASSPPGPNTGELFF | TGTGCCAGCAGTCCCCCAGGGCCGAACACCGGGGAGCTGTTTTTT
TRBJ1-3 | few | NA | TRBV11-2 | CASSHPGLHLGNTIYF | TGTGCCAGCAGCCACCCCGGGCTCCACCTGGGAAACACCATATATTTT
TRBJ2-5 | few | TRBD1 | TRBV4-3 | CASSQDGGLDRDGTQYF | TGCGCCAGCAGCCAAGATGGGGGGTTGGACAGGGATGGGACCCAGTACTTC
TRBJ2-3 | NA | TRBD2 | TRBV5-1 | CATSLSVSGSGTDTQYF | TGCGCCACCAGCTTGAGTGTTAGCGGGAGCGGCACAGATACGCAGTATTTT
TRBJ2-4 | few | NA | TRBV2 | CASGDQGKLAKNIQYF | TGTGCCAGCGGAGACCAGGGGAAACTAGCCAAAAACATTCAGTACTTC
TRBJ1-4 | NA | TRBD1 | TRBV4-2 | CASSLTTGAATNEKLFF | TGTGCCAGCAGCCTTACGACAGGGGCCGCAACTAATGAAAAACTGTTTTTT
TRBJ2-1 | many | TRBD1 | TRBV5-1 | CASSLEDRPYNEQFF | TGCGCCAGCAGCTTGGAGGACAGGCCGTACAATGAGCAGTTCTTC
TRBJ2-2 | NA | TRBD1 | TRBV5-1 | CASSPADRGLTGELFF | TGCGCCAGCAGCCCAGCCGACAGGGGGCTCACCGGGGAGCTGTTTTTT
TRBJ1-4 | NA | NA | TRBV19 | CASSPTLGEKLFF | TGTGCCAGTAGTCCAACACTAGGTGAAAAACTGTTTTTT
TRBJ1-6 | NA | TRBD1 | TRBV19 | CASRTGTGINSPLHF | TGTGCCAGTAGAACCGGGACAGGGATTAATTCACCCCTCCACTTT
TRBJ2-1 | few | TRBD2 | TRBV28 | CASSSPGLAMNEQFF | TGTGCCAGCAGTTCCCCGGGACTAGCGATGAATGAGCAGTTCTTC
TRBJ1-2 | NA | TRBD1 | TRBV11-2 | CASSLGGLQGAGNYGYTF | TGTGCCAGCAGCTTAGGAGGCCTCCAGGGGGCGGGGAACTATGGCTACACCTTC
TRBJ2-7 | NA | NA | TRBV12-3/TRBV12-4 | CASSPRTDSYEQYF | TGTGCCAGCAGTCCGAGGACGGATTCCTACGAGCAGTACTTC
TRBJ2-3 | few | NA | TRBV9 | CASSAQGGAQYF | TGTGCCAGCAGCGCCCAAGGTGGTGCGCAGTATTTT
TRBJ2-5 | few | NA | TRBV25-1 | CASSEARHAETQYF | TGTGCCAGCAGTGAGGCCCGACATGCAGAGACCCAGTACTTC
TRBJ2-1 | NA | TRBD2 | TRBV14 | CASSLKAGGIYNEQFF | TGTGCCAGCAGCCTTAAAGCGGGAGGAATCTACAATGAGCAGTTCTTC
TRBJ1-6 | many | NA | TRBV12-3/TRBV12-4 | CASREGRRNGSPLHF | TGTGCCAGCAGAGAGGGACGCCGGAATGGTTCACCCCTCCACTTT
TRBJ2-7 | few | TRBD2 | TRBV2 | CASSPWTSGENYEQYF | TGTGCCAGCAGCCCCTGGACTAGCGGGGAAAACTACGAGCAGTACTTC
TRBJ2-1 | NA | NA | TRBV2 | CASKGGESSYNEQFF | TGTGCCTCCAAAGGAGGGGAGAGCTCCTACAATGAGCAGTTCTTC
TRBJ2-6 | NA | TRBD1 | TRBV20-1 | CSAYPPRTGKPGANVLTF | TGCAGTGCTTACCCTCCAAGGACAGGGAAACCCGGGGCCAACGTCCTGACTTTC
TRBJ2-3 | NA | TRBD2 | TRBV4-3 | CASSQDFRRENARTDTQYF | TGCGCCAGCAGCCAAGATTTCAGGCGGGAGAATGCCCGCACAGATACGCAGTATTTT
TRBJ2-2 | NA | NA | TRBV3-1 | CASSQAPGIHTGELFF | TGTGCCAGCAGCCAAGCGCCAGGGATCCACACCGGGGAGCTGTTTTTT
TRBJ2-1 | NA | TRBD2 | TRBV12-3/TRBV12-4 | CASSSPGSGLDNEQFF | TGTGCCAGCAGCTCCCCAGGTAGCGGGCTTGACAATGAGCAGTTCTTC